The T cell receptor beta chain described here comes from a study of molecular identifiers for immune sequencing clone quantification. General study findings and limits: Detectable among roughly 1 million naive cells, according to reports, was Jurkat TCR RNA spiked in from one cell.

To note about this clonotype: Its antigen is unknown.

The CDR3 extends over 16 amino acids. CDR1 and CDR2 (germline): SGHRS, YFSETQ. The trim removed 1 base at V and 0 bases at J, leaving 4 bases unmatched. One entry per CDR3 protein results from TCRdb running MiXCR on the PCR reads. This sample has 97,000 or so distinct CDR3 sequences, with 30% to 35% found just once. The sequenced material came from naive CD8+ T cells from blood, with Jurkat cell RNA spiked in. Subset reported: FACS-sorted CD8+CD4-CCR7+CD45RA+ naive T cells. This sequence was found in a human donor in good health. Some libraries in this study had Jurkat cell RNA spiked in. J is TRBJ2-1 and V is TRBV5-1; 7 bases line up with TRBD1. CDR3 nucleotides: TGCGCCAGCAGCTTGACAGGGGCTAGCTCCTACAATGAGCAGTTCTTC. Translation gives CASSLTGASSYNEQFF.